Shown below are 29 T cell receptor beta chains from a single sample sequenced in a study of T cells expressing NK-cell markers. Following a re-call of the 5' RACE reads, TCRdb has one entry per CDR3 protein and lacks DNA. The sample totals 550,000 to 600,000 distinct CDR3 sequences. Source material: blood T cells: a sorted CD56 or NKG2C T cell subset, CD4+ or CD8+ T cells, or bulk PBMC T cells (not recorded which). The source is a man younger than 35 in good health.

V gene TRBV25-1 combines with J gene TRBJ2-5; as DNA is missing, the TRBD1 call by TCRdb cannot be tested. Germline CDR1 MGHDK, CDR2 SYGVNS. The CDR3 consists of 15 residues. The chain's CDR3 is CASSLGTGGLETQYF.

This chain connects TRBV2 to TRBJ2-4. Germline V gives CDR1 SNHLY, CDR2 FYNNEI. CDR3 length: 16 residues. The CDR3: CASSEAQLLAKNIQYF.

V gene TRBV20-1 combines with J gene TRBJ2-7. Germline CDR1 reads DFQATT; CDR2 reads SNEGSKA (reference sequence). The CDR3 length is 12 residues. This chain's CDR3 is CSRKGFLSEQYF.

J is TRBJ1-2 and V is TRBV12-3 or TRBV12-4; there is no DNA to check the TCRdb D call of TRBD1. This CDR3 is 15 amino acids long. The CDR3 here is CASSRTGEISYGYTF.

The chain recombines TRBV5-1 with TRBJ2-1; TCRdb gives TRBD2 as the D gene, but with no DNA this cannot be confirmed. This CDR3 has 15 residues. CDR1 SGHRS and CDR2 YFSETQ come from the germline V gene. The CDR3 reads CASSPRLAFYNEQFF.

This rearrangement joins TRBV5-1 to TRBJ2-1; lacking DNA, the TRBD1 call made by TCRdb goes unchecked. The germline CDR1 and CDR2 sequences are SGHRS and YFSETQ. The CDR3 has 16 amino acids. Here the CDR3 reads CASSPGFDRGGDEQFF. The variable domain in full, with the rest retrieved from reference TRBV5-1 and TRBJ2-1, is KAGVTQTPRYLIKTRGQQVTLSCSPISGHRSVSWYQQTPGQGLQFLFEYFSETQRNKGNFPGRFSGRQFSNSRSEMNVSTLELGDSALYLCASSPGFDRGGDEQFFGPGTRLTVL.

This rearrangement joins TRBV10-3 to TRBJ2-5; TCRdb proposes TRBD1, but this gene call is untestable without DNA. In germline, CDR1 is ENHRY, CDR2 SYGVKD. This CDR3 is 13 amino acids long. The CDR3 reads CATGDSQKETQYF.

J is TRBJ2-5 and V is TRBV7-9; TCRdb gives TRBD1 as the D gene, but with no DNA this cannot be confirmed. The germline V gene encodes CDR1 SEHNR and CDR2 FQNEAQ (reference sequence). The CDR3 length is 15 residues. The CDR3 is CASSLAGGLRETQYF.

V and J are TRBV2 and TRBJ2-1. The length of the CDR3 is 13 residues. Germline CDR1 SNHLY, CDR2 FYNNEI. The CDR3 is CASSELDFNEQFF. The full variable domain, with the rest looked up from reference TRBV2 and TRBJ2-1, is EPEVTQTPSHQVTQMGQEVILRCVPISNHLYFYWYRQILGQKVEFLVSFYNNEISEKSEIFDDQFSVERPDGSNFTLKIRSTKLEDSAMYFCASSELDFNEQFFGPGTRLTVL.

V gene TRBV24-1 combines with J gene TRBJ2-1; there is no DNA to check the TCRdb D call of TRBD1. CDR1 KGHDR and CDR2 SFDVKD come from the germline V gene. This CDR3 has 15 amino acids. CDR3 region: CATSDEDRGVNEQFF.

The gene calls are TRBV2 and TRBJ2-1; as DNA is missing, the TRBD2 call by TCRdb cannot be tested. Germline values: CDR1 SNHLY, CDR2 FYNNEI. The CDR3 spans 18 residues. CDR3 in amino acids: CASSLPASGVLSYNEQFF.

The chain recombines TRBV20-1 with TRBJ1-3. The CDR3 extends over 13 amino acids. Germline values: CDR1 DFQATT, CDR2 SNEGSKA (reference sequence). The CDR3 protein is CSAQQSSGNTIYF.

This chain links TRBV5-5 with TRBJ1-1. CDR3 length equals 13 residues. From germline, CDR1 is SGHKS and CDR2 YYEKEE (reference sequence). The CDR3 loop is CASSWTADTEAFF.

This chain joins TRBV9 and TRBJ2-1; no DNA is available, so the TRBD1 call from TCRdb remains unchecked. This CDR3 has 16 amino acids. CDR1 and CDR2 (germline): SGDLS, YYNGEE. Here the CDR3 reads CASSAWGGKGNNEQFF. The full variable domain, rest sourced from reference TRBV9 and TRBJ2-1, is DSGVTQTPKHLITATGQRVTLRCSPRSGDLSVYWYQQSLDQGLQFLIQYYNGEERAKGNILERFSAQQFPDLHSELNLSSLELGDSALYFCASSAWGGKGNNEQFFGPGTRLTVL.

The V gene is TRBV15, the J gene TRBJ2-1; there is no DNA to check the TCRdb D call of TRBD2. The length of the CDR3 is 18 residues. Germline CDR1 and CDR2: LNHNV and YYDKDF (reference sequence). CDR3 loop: CATSRDLWGLAGYNEQFF.

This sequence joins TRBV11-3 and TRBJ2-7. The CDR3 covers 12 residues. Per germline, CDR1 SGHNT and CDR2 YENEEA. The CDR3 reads CASSLTEGEQYF. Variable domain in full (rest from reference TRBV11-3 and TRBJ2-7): EAGVVQSPRYKIIEKKQPVAFWCNPISGHNTLYWYLQNLGQGPELLIRYENEEAVDDSQLPKDRFSAERLKGVDSTLKIQPAELGDSAVYLCASSLTEGEQYFGPGTRLTVT.

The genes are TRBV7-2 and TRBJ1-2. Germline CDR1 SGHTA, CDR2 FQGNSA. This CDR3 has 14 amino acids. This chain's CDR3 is CASSSSHPVGGYTF. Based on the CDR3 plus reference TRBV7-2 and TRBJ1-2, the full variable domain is GAGVSQSPSNKVTEKGKDVELRCDPISGHTALYWYRQSLGQGLEFLIYFQGNSAPDKSGLPSDRFSAERTGGSVSTLTIQRTQQEDSAVYLCASSSSHPVGGYTFGSGTRLTVV.

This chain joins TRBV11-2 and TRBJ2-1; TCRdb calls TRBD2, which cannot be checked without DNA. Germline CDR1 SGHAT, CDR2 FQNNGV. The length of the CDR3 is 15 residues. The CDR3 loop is CASSQGTSGNNEQFF.

The CDR3 here is CASSLTSGSVETQYF. The genes are TRBV12-3 or TRBV12-4 and TRBJ2-5; with no DNA, the TCRdb D assignment of TRBD2 cannot be verified. The CDR3 runs to 15 residues.

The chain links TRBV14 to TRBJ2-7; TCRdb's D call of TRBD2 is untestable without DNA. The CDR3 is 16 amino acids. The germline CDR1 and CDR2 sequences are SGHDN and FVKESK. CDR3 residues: CASSPGTSYLSYEQYF.

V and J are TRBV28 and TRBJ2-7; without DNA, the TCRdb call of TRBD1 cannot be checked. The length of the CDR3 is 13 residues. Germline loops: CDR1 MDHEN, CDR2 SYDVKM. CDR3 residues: CASNNRGFWEQYF.

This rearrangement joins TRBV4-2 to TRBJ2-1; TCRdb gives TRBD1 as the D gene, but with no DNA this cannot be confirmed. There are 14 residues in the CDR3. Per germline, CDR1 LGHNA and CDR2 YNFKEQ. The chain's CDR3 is CASSRIGGTNEQFF.

CDR3 sequence reads: CASSFTGGFEQYF. The chain is built from TRBV28 and TRBJ2-7; lacking DNA, the TRBD1 call made by TCRdb goes unchecked. Germline V gene lookup returns CDR1 MDHEN and CDR2 SYDVKM. The CDR3 has 13 amino acids. The complete variable domain, with remaining parts taken from reference TRBV28 and TRBJ2-7, reads DVKVTQSSRYLVKRTGEKVFLECVQDMDHENMFWYRQDPGLGLRLIYFSYDVKMKEKGDIPEGYSVSREKKERFSLILESASTNQTSMYLCASSFTGGFEQYFGPGTRLTVT.

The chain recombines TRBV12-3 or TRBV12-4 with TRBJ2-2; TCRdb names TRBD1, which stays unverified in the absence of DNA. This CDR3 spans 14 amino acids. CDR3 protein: CASSRQVNTGELFF.

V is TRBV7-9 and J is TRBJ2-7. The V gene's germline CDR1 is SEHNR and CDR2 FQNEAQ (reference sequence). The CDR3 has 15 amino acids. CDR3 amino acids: CASSFSDRGSYEQYF.

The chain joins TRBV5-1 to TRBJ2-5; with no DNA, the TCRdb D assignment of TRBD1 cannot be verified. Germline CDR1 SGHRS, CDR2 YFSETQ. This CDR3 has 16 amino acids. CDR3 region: CASSLFNRGGQETQYF.

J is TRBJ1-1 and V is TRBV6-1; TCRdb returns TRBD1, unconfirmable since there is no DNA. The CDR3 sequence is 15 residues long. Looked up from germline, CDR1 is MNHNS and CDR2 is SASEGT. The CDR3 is CASSAGTGGWTEAFF.

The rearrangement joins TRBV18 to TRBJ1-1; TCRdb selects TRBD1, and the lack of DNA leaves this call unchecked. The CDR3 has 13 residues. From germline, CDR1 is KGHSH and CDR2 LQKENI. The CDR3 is CASSPQMGAEAFF.

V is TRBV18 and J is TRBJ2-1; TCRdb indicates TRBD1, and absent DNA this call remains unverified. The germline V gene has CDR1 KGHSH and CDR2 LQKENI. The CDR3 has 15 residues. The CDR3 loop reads CASSPGQGMANEQFF.